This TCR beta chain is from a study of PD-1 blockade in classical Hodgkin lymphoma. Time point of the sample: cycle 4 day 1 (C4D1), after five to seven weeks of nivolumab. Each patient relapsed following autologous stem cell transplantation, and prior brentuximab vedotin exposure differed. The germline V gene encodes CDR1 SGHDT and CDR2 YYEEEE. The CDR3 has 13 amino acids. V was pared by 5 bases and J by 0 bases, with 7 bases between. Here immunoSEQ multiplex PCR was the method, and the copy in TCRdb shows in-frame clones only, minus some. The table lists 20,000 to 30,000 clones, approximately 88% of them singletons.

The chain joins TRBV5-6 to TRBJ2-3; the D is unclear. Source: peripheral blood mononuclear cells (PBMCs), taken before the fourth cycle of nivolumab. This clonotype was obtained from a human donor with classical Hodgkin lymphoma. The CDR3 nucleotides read TGTGCCAGCAGACGCCTGAGCACAGATACGCAGTATTTT. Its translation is CASRRLSTDTQYF.